This T cell receptor (beta chain) stems from a study of monozygotic twins with inflammatory bowel disease. Study outcomes and limitations: Varying immunosuppressive regimens may have increased patient repertoire variability. Relative to healthy twins, IBD patients had fewer clonotypes in common with others, a gap that was especially apparent with disease activity.

Total RNA input per TCR library was roughly 3,300 ng. Investigators made cDNA in eight separate reactions per sample. Each CDR3 protein gets one entry in TCRdb, which reprocessed the 5' RACE reads and gives no DNA. The sample has 350,000 to 550,000 distinct CDR3 sequences. Germline CDR1 reads MNHEY; CDR2 reads SVGAGI. This CDR3 has 15 residues. Points on this clonotype: The target antigen is unknown.

Sequenced sample: blood. The rearrangement joins TRBV6-5 to TRBJ2-7; TCRdb's D call of TRBD1 is untestable without DNA. The sequence was obtained from a human donor with ulcerative colitis or Crohn's disease, or a healthy co-twin of an affected twin (not recorded which). This CDR3 is CASSYLRQGGDEQYF.